The 12 T cell receptor beta chains in this list originate from one sample, sequenced in a study of T cells in Graves' hyperthyroidism and ophthalmopathy. TCR beta CDR3 regions were amplified from RNA. HTBI primers drove first-round RT-PCR of the TCR CDR3. TCRdb analysed the multiplex PCR reads with MiXCR anew, one entry per CDR3 protein. Of under 400,000 distinct CDR3 sequences in the sample, approximately 15% are singletons; the top ten hold around 33%. What was sequenced was blood. These receptors all stem from a man aged 30 to 39 with Graves' hyperthyroidism.

This clonotype turned up a few times. The rearrangement uses TRBV19 and TRBJ1-1; 10 nucleotides match TRBD1. CDR3 length equals 15 residues. The trim removed 5 bases at V and 4 bases at J, leaving 7 bases unmatched. Germline V gene sequence: CDR1 LNHDA, CDR2 SQIVND (reference sequence). CDR3 in amino acids: CASSLSRDRGTEAFF. The CDR3 DNA reads TGTGCCAGTAGTTTATCCCGGGACAGGGGCACTGAAGCTTTCTTT.

This clonotype was picked up a small number of times. The gene calls are TRBV6-1 and TRBJ1-3; D ambiguous. The V end was cut by 1 base, the J end by 1 base, with 8 bases between. The CDR3 totals 15 residues. Germline assignment: CDR1 MNHNS and CDR2 SASEGT. CDR3 bases: TGTGCCAGCAGTGAAGGTCGGGCATCTGGAAACACCATATATTTT. Its protein product is CASSEGRASGNTIYF.

The J gene is TRBJ1-1, the V gene TRBV5-6; D gene ambiguous. V was trimmed by 1 base and J by 11 bases, leaving 15 bases between them. CDR1 and CDR2 (germline): SGHDT, YYEEEE. The CDR3 is 13 amino acids. The DNA of the CDR3 is TGTGCCAGCAGCTTGACCCCGGATTTACAGGCTTTCTTT. This codes for CASSLTPDLQAFF.

This clonotype was picked up a small number of times. The rearrangement uses TRBV19 and TRBJ2-1, with 13 bases lining up with TRBD2. The CDR3 is 16 amino acids. The V segment lost 4 bases and the J segment 8 bases; nucleotides outside the gene matches: 8. Germline V lookup: CDR1 LNHDA, CDR2 SQIVND (reference sequence). The CDR3 region has the DNA TGTGCCAGTAGTACCGGACTAGCGGGAGTAGGCGATGAGCAGTTCTTC. Translating it yields CASSTGLAGVGDEQFF.

The genes are TRBV6-1 and TRBJ2-2; 9 positions match TRBD2. Germline V gives CDR1 MNHNS, CDR2 SASEGT. The CDR3 is 15 residues long. Unmatched junction bases numbered 5, after V lost 5 bases and J lost 4 bases. The CDR3 spells CASSLAGLGTGELFF. CDR3 sequence (DNA): TGTGCCAGCAGTCTAGCGGGATTGGGCACCGGGGAGCTGTTTTTT.

The J gene is TRBJ1-1, the V gene TRBV27; TRBD1 agrees at 8 bases. The CDR3 runs 15 residues. Germline V gene sequence: CDR1 MNHEY, CDR2 SMNVEV (reference sequence). After removal of 5 bases from V and 4 bases from J, the junction contained 9 bases not matched to a gene. The CDR3 DNA is TGTGCCAGCAGTCAAGTCGACAGGGGAGGCACTGAAGCTTTCTTT. Translated, it gives CASSQVDRGGTEAFF.

Remarks on this clonotype: Given a much more abundant clone one base away, this may be a read error. V usage is TRBV6-1 and J usage is TRBJ2-1; no reliable D call. The better agreement between TRBJ2-7 and the DNA end casts doubt on the J call. CDR1 MNHNS and CDR2 SASEGT come from the germline V gene. The CDR3 runs to 15 residues. The CDR3 protein is CASSEELVSYNEQYF. In nucleotides, the CDR3 is TGTGCCAGCAGTGAAGAATTAGTTTCGTACAATGAGCAGTACTTC.

There are many counts of this clonotype. This sequence joins TRBV5-5 and TRBJ2-7; weak D call: TRBD1 (6 bases). Per germline, CDR1 SGHKS and CDR2 YYEKEE (reference sequence). The CDR3 runs to 16 residues. Trimming pared 4 bases from V and 1 base from J, leaving 18 bases between. The CDR3 region has the DNA TGTGCCAGCAGCCCGAATACAGGGATGCTATCCTACGAGCAGTACTTC. Translation: CASSPNTGMLSYEQYF. The full variable domain, with the rest looked up from reference TRBV5-5 and TRBJ2-7, is DAGVTQSPTHLIKTRGQQVTLRCSPISGHKSVSWYQQVLGQGPQFIFQYYEKEERGRGNFPDRFSARQFPNYSSELNVNALLLGDSALYLCASSPNTGMLSYEQYFGPGTRLTVT.

The chain has TRBV19 and TRBJ2-4; the D gene could be TRBD1 or TRBD2 (5 bases each). Trimming left V 3 bases short and J 7 bases short, with 10 bases between. This CDR3 spans 13 amino acids. Per the germline V gene, CDR1 is LNHDA and CDR2 is SQIVND (reference sequence). CDR3 nucleotide sequence: TGTGCCAGTAGTATGGGACGGGTTAACATTCAGTACTTC. Its translation is CASSMGRVNIQYF.

This clonotype was recorded at least ten times. The chain couples TRBV7-8 to TRBJ2-1, with 11 bases aligning to TRBD1. CDR1 and CDR2 (germline): SGHVS, FQNEAQ. The V segment lost 0 bases and the J segment 6 bases; nucleotides outside the gene matches: 4. The CDR3 contains 16 residues. This CDR3 reads CASSLAKGTGGNEQFF. The DNA for the CDR3 is TGTGCCAGCAGCTTAGCAAAGGGGACAGGGGGCAATGAGCAGTTCTTC.

This clonotype was counted between two and nine times. The V gene is TRBV3-1, the J gene TRBJ1-2, with TRBD1 identical over 8 bases. Germline V gene data show CDR1 as LGHDT and CDR2 as YNNKEL (reference sequence). The CDR3 contains 13 residues. V dropped 4 bases and J dropped 7; count of bases not matched to a gene: 5. CDR3 in DNA: TGTGCCAGCAGCCCCAGGGGGCAGGGTGGCTACACCTTC. Residues: CASSPRGQGGYTF.

There are a few counts of this clonotype. The gene calls are TRBV5-5 and TRBJ2-1; TRBD2 matches 7 bases. The CDR3 totals 15 residues. Unmatched junction bases numbered 7, after V lost 2 bases and J lost 5 bases. The germline V gene encodes CDR1 SGHKS and CDR2 YYEKEE (reference sequence). The CDR3 DNA is TGTGCCAGCAGCTTAAGGCTAGCGGATAACAATGAGCAGTTCTTC. Translated, it gives CASSLRLADNNEQFF.